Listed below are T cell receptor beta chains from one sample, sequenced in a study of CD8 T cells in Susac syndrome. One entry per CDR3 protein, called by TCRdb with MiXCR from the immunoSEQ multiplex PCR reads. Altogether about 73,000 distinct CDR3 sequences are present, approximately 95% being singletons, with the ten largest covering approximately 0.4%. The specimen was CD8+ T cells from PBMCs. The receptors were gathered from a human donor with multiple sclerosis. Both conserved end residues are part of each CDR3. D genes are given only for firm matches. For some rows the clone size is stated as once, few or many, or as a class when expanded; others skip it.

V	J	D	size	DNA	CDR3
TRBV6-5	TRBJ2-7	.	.	TGTGCCAGCAGTTACTCGTCTAAAAACGAGCAGTACTTC	CASSYSSKNEQYF
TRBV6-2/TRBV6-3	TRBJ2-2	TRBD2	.	TGTGCCAGCAGTTACGGGACTAGCTACACCGGGGAGCTGTTTTTT	CASSYGTSYTGELFF
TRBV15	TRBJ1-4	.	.	TGTGCCACCAGCAGATCCGGAATCCCACAGAATGAAAAACTGTTTTTT	CATSRSGIPQNEKLFF
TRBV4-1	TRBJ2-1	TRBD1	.	TGCGCCAGCAGCCCGCCGGGACAGGGGGTTACTAGCTCCTACAATGAGCAGTTCTTC	CASSPPGQGVTSSYNEQFF
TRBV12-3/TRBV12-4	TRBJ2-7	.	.	TGTGCCAGCTCGATGACAGGTTCCTACGAGCAGTACTTC	CASSMTGSYEQYF
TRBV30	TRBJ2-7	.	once	TGTGCCTGGGAAGTGGTCCACGAGCAGTACTTC	CAWEVVHEQYF
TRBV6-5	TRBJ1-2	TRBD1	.	TGTGCCAGCAGTACCTCCGGGACAGGGGGCGGTGGCTACACCTTC	CASSTSGTGGGGYTF
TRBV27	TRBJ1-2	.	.	TGTGCCAGCAGTTTAAGCGGGGCCTACTATGGCTACACCTTC	CASSLSGAYYGYTF
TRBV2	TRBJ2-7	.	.	TGTGCCAGCAGGGACGGCCTTACGGGGCTCTACGAGCAGTACTTC	CASRDGLTGLYEQYF
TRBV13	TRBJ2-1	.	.	TGTGCCAGCAGCTTCGCGACAGCCTACAATGAGCAGTTCTTC	CASSFATAYNEQFF
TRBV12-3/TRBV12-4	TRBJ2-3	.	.	TGTGCCAGCAGAACAGCCGGGACCCACACAGATACGCAGTATTTT	CASRTAGTHTDTQYF
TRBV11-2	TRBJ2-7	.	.	TGTGCCAGCAGAGGGGTCGAGCAGTACTTC	CASRGVEQYF